These 9 T cell receptor beta chains were all obtained from the same sample, sequenced in a study of T cell repertoires in cytomegalovirus infection. A single record per CDR3 protein comes from TCRdb applying MiXCR to the reads. The table shows about 530,000 distinct CDR3 sequences, with more than 25% occurring only once. The sequenced sample was PBMCs. These TCRs come from a human donor in good health (CMV status not recorded). Some clones in this sample may be carry-over from other donors' samples.

The chain couples TRBV7-4 to TRBJ1-2; 9 bases line up with TRBD1. This CDR3 is 15 amino acids long. CDR1 is SGHVT, CDR2 SQSDAQ, per germline. V shed 5 bases, J shed 8 bases, and the junction held 12 bases outside the gene matches. CDR3 sequence (DNA): TGTGCCAGCAGCACGAACAGGGGGCGAGTCGAGGGCTACACCTTC. This codes for CASSTNRGRVEGYTF.

The chain links TRBV19 to TRBJ1-4, with 8 bases matching TRBD1. The CDR3 covers 14 residues. With V trimmed by 6 bases and J by 4 bases, 4 bases remained unmatched. The germline CDR1 and CDR2 sequences are LNHDA and SQIVND (reference sequence). CDR3 DNA: TGTGCCAGTAGCAGACAGGGGCTTAATGAAAAACTGTTTTTT. Translating it yields CASSRQGLNEKLFF. The full variable domain, in which reference TRBV19 and TRBJ1-4 provide the parts outside the CDR3, is DGGITQSPKYLFRKEGQNVTLSCEQNLNHDAMYWYRQDPGQGLRLIYYSQIVNDFQKGDIAEGYSVSREKKESFPLTVTSAQKNPTAFYLCASSRQGLNEKLFFGSGTQLSVL.

This chain uses TRBV6-2 or TRBV6-3 with TRBJ2-5, with D possibly TRBD2 on 5 matching bases. V was pared by 4 bases and J by 0 bases, with 18 bases between. Germline V CDR1 and CDR2: MNHEY, SVGEGT. The CDR3 loop spans 17 amino acids. Here the CDR3 reads CASSSDLTGRYQETQYF. As DNA, the CDR3 is TGTGCCAGCAGTTCCGACCTAACGGGAAGGTACCAAGAGACCCAGTACTTC.

The chain recombines TRBV2 with TRBJ2-3; the match to TRBD2 covers 14 bases. The CDR3 runs to 14 residues. Germline CDR1 reads SNHLY; CDR2 reads FYNNEI. J lost 10 bases, V lost 10 bases, and 10 bases had no gene match. CDR3 sequence reads: CATAPGLAGVSQYF. The CDR3 nucleotides are TGTGCCACCGCCCCGGGACTAGCGGGAGTGTCGCAGTATTTT.

The chain uses TRBV20-1 and TRBJ2-5; D remains ambiguous. Germline V CDR1 and CDR2: DFQATT, SNEGSKA (reference sequence). This CDR3 comprises 13 residues. Trimming left V 7 bases short and J 5 bases short, with 17 bases between. As DNA, the CDR3 is TGCAGTGTCCGGGTCGGAGCCGTGGAGACCCAGTACTTC. Translation: CSVRVGAVETQYF.

The V call is TRBV12-3 or TRBV12-4, the J call TRBJ1-6; TRBD1 matches 8 bases. After removal of 7 bases from V and 7 bases from J, the junction contained 3 bases not matched to a gene. CDR3 length equals 13 residues. As DNA, the CDR3 is TGTGCCAGCAACCGGGACAGGAATTCACCCCTCCACTTT. As protein: CASNRDRNSPLHF.

This clonotype has just a few counts. This chain uses TRBV6-5 with TRBJ1-5, with 8 bases matching TRBD1. With 2 bases clipped from V and 6 bases from J, the junction kept 9 bases outside the gene matches. Germline V gene lookup returns CDR1 MNHEY and CDR2 SVGAGI. CDR3 length equals 16 residues. CDR3 DNA sequence: TGTGCCAGCAGTTACGGGGGGACAGGAGGGAGTCAGCCCCAGCATTTT. This sequence encodes CASSYGGTGGSQPQHF.

The rearrangement uses TRBV7-2 and TRBJ1-5; D unclear. The germline CDR1 and CDR2 sequences are SGHTA and FQGNSA. V gave up 2 bases and J gave up 3 bases, with 8 bases separating them. The CDR3 covers 14 residues. CDR3 DNA sequence: TGTGCCAGCAGCTTAAAAGCAGACAATCAGCCCCAGCATTTT. This gives the protein CASSLKADNQPQHF.

This chain uses TRBV7-6 with TRBJ1-3; a weak D match, TRBD1 (5 bases). The CDR3 consists of 14 residues. Trimming cost V 5 bases and J 1 base, with 9 bases left between them. Per germline, CDR1 SGHVS and CDR2 FNYEAQ. CDR3 in DNA: TGTGCCAGCAGCGACCAGGGTTCTGGAAACACCATATATTTT. Protein: CASSDQGSGNTIYF.